The text below deals with one T cell receptor beta chain. Individuals aged about 18 to 95 years were recruited from around 22 US areas. During the 2 weeks before they entered the study, exposed participants had met someone with a PCR-confirmed or clinician-diagnosed COVID-19 case. The data were obtained in a study of blood T cell repertoires in COVID-19. About the study: Acute and convalescent COVID-19 samples came from the United States, Italy and Spain.

Trimming stripped 0 bases from V and 6 bases from J, with 18 bases between. This CDR3 is 16 amino acids long. Germline CDR1 is LGHDT and CDR2 is YNNKEL (reference sequence). Authors' data handling: It was from reference gene primer amplification that nucleated cell counts were estimated. The method was immunoSEQ multiplex PCR; TCRdb's version includes in-frame clones alone and lacks a portion of them. V, J and clone size reflect that table, while D and trimming were determined from the DNA. This table has hundreds of thousands of clones, about 80% appearing once. The sample was PBMCs or T cells enriched from blood (not recorded which). The V gene is TRBV3-1 (or the pseudogene TRBV3-2), the J gene TRBJ2-7; D is possibly TRBD1 (6 bases). The sequence was collected from a woman aged 40 to 50 who had been exposed to COVID-19. As DNA, the CDR3 is TGTGCCAGCAGCCAAGATTTTGGCAGGGGATTTTGCGAGCAGTACTTC. It specifies CASSQDFGRGFCEQYF.